The clone carrying this T cell receptor (beta chain) was seen once. What it binds is unknown. The data were taken from a study of B cell selection in AIRE deficiency. Notes on the study in general: CDR3s were shorter in shared Treg sequences, reflecting few non-templated nucleotide insertions. AIRE-deficient Tconv and Treg repertoires matched healthy donors in TCRBV, CDR3 length, diversity.

V was cut by 5 bases and J by 5 bases, with 10 bases left in between. Germline lookup yields CDR1 SEHNR and CDR2 FQNEAQ (reference sequence). CDR3 length: 12 residues. This table comes from immunoSEQ multiplex PCR, and its TCRdb copy is limited to in-frame clones, with some not included. The sample has fewer than 30,000 clones, 96% seen once. Sorting defined conventional CD4 T cells as CD4+CD127+. The V call is TRBV7-9, the J call TRBJ2-7; D is uncertain. The receptor comes from a human donor in good health. Sequencing input: CD4+CD127+ conventional T cells sorted from PBMCs. This CDR3 is CASSRDANEQYF. The CDR3, as DNA: TGTGCCAGCAGCCGTGACGCCAACGAGCAGTACTTC. Drawing the rest from reference TRBV7-9 and TRBJ2-7, the complete variable domain is DTGVSQNPRHKITKRGQNVTFRCDPISEHNRLYWYRQTLGQGPEFLTYFQNEAQLEKSRLLSDRFSAERPKGSFSTLEIQRTEQGDSAMYLCASSRDANEQYFGPGTRLTVT.